A selection of T cell receptor beta chains follows, all from one sample in a study of cytomegalovirus exposure and HLA in healthy donors. Sequencing was performed with immunoSEQ multiplex PCR; in TCRdb, only in-frame clones are kept and a portion is missing. The sample carries over 150,000 clones, 81% recorded once. The sample comprised PBMCs. The receptors were gathered from a woman aged 45-65 years in good health and CMV-seronegative. Each CDR3 is given with its conserved first and last residue. The order of the fields is J gene, D gene, CDR3 length, V gene, clone size, CDR3 DNA, CDR3 protein. The D gene is left open where the match is weak. Only part of the rows carry a size: once, few, many, or a class if the clone is expanded.

TRBJ1-5 | NA | 14 | TRBV27 | NA | TGTGCCAGCAGTTTTTCCCATCCCGGTCAGCCCCAGCATTTT | CASSFSHPGQPQHF
TRBJ2-7 | NA | 16 | TRBV27 | NA | TGTGCCAGCAGACCGCAGGGGGGCGCCATAAACTACGAGCAGTACTTC | CASRPQGGAINYEQYF
TRBJ1-2 | TRBD1 | 14 | TRBV27 | few | TGTGCCAGCGGGCACCGGGACAGGGTGGGTGGCTACACCTTC | CASGHRDRVGGYTF
TRBJ2-1 | NA | 14 | TRBV11-2 | few | TGTGCCAGCACTGGGGAAGCGGAGTACAATGAGCAGTTCTTC | CASTGEAEYNEQFF
TRBJ1-1 | NA | 13 | TRBV2 | NA | TGTGCCAGCAGTGATCAGGGATTCACTGAAGCTTTCTTT | CASSDQGFTEAFF
TRBJ2-2 | NA | 17 | TRBV27 | NA | TGTGCCAGCAGTGCCACGCTAGGGGGGGCGAACACCGGGGAGCTGTTTTTT | CASSATLGGANTGELFF
TRBJ2-3 | TRBD2 | 16 | TRBV5-6 | NA | TGTGCCAGCAGCTTGGACTTAGCGGGAGTGGGAGATACGCAGTATTTT | CASSLDLAGVGDTQYF
TRBJ1-2 | TRBD1 | 14 | TRBV9 | NA | TGTGCCAGCAGCGTAGATGGACAGGGAGGAGGCTACACCTTC | CASSVDGQGGGYTF
TRBJ2-1 | TRBD1 | 14 | TRBV6-9 | NA | TGTGCCAGCAGTCCGGGACAGGGACACAATGAGCAGTTCTTC | CASSPGQGHNEQFF
TRBJ2-1 | TRBD2 | 18 | TRBV28 | NA | TGTGCCAGCAGTTTACCCTCAATTTTAGCGGGAGACTACAATGAGCAGTTCTTC | CASSLPSILAGDYNEQFF